Below are 31 T cell receptor beta chains sequenced from a single sample in a study of control samples from healthy donors and cancer patients. Repertoires were generated with immunoSEQ multiplex PCR, while TCRdb's copy carries only in-frame clones and drops some. Here the sample spans approximately 82,000 clones, 70% to 90% being singletons. The material sequenced was blood. These receptors were taken from a man in his fifties in good health.

This clone was picked up one time. V and J are TRBV18 and TRBJ2-5; D is uncertain. Germline loops: CDR1 KGHSH, CDR2 LQKENI. The CDR3 is made up of 14 amino acids. With 3 bases removed from V and 1 base from J, the gap between germline ends came to 9 bases. The CDR3 sequence: CASSPVRRQETQYF. DNA of the CDR3: TGTGCCAGCTCACCCGTCAGGCGCCAAGAGACCCAGTACTTC. Combining the CDR3 with reference TRBV18 and TRBJ2-5 gives the whole variable domain NAGVMQNPRHLVRRRGQEARLRCSPMKGHSHVYWYRQLPEEGLKFMVYLQKENIIDESGMPKERFSAEFPKEGPSILRIQQVVRGDSAAYFCASSPVRRQETQYFGPGTRLLVL.

This clone is a singleton in its sample. The chain joins TRBV27 to TRBJ2-1, with 11 bases identical to TRBD2. V shed 2 bases and J 7 bases; nucleotides not matched to a gene: 7. Per the germline V gene, CDR1 is MNHEY and CDR2 is SMNVEV (reference sequence). The length of the CDR3 is 16 residues. Here the CDR3 DNA reads TGTGCCAGCAGTTTAGGTAGCGGGGGGGCCCTTAATGAGCAGTTCTTC. This gives the protein CASSLGSGGALNEQFF.

The chain has TRBV5-8 and TRBJ2-1; the match to TRBD2 covers 10 bases. The CDR3 extends over 14 amino acids. Losses at the gene ends were 4 bases for V and 7 bases for J; bases not matched to a gene: 5. Per germline, CDR1 SGHTS and CDR2 YDEGEE. CDR3 nucleotides: TGTGCCAGCAGCCTAGCGGGAGCCCTTAATGAGCAGTTCTTC. Protein product: CASSLAGALNEQFF. The full variable domain, completed using reference TRBV5-8 and TRBJ2-1, is EAGVTQSPTHLIKTRGQQATLRCSPISGHTSVYWYQQALGLGLQFLLWYDEGEERNRGNFPPRFSGRQFPNYSSELNVNALELEDSALYLCASSLAGALNEQFFGPGTRLTVL.

V gene TRBV18 combines with J gene TRBJ1-4; tentative D call: TRBD1 (5 bases). Per germline, CDR1 KGHSH and CDR2 LQKENI. The ends were cut back, 3 bases at V and 7 bases at J, with 12 bases in the middle. The CDR3 is 14 amino acids. The CDR3 bases are TGTGCCAGCTCACCCGGGGGGACGGGTGAAAAACTGTTTTTT. Protein sequence: CASSPGGTGEKLFF.

This chain connects TRBV5-4 to TRBJ1-1; D is unclear. Trimming shortened V by 2 bases and J by 7 bases, and 12 bases separated the two germline ends. CDR1 is SGHNT, CDR2 YYREEE, per germline (reference sequence). There are 13 residues in the CDR3. The CDR3 sequence is CASSLNLGSEAFF. The CDR3 bases are TGTGCCAGCAGCTTAAACTTAGGGAGTGAAGCTTTCTTT.

The genes are TRBV4-1 and TRBJ2-5; 8 bases are a match to TRBD2. With V trimmed by 4 bases and J by 2 bases, 12 bases remained unmatched. Germline CDR1 and CDR2: MGHRA and YSYEKL. The CDR3 is made up of 17 amino acids. In DNA form, the CDR3 reads TGCGCCAGCAGCCCCTCAGGAACTAGCGGTGGACAAGAGACCCAGTACTTC. Protein product: CASSPSGTSGGQETQYF.

This chain connects TRBV6-1 to TRBJ2-1; either TRBD1 or TRBD2 may supply D (5 bases each). V gave up 3 bases and J gave up 4 bases, with 10 bases separating them. CDR1 and CDR2 from the germline V gene are MNHNS and SASEGT. This CDR3 region has 14 residues. The CDR3 coding sequence is TGTGCCAGCAGTGACAGGGACCAATACAATGAGCAGTTCTTC. Protein product: CASSDRDQYNEQFF.

This chain links TRBV5-8 with TRBJ2-7, with TRBD2 matching over 14 bases. From germline, CDR1 is SGHTS and CDR2 YDEGEE. The CDR3 sequence is 14 residues long. CDR3 in DNA: TGTGCCAGCAGCTTAAGACTAGCGGGGGGGCCCGCATTCGTC. This gives the protein CASSLRLAGGPAFV.

With regard to this clone: The sample holds other DNA sequences that translate to the same CDR3. The chain recombines TRBV2 with TRBJ2-1; D is unresolved. The germline CDR1 and CDR2 sequences are SNHLY and FYNNEI. The ends were cut back, 6 bases at V and 4 bases at J, with 4 bases in the middle. The CDR3 runs to 11 residues. CDR3 residues: CASSEYNEQFF. The DNA for the CDR3 is TGTGCCAGCAGCGAGTACAATGAGCAGTTCTTC.

The CDR3 spells CASSQVPRGEDEQFF. The CDR3 DNA reads as TGCGCCAGCAGCCAAGTTCCAAGGGGGGAGGATGAGCAGTTCTTC. The chain recombines TRBV4-1 with TRBJ2-1; D possibly uses TRBD1 or TRBD2 (6 bases each). The CDR3 is 15 residues long. Trimming took 1 base from V and 8 from J, leaving 15 bases between them. From germline, CDR1 is MGHRA and CDR2 YSYEKL.

V gene TRBV21-1 combines with J gene TRBJ1-6; TRBD1, the D gene given by the table, was not confirmed from the DNA. TRBV21-1 represents a pseudogene. CDR3 length: 19 residues. Written as DNA, the CDR3 is TGTGCCAGCAGCCCCCAGGGGACAGGGGTCAGCTCCTATAATTCACCCCTCCACTTT. This translates into CASSPQGTGVSSYNSPLHF.

The chain carries TRBV6-6 and TRBJ1-2; D is possibly TRBD1 (6 bases). The V gene lost 11 bases and the J gene lost 2 bases, with 12 bases spanning the gap. The CDR3 is 12 residues long. Per germline, CDR1 MNHNY and CDR2 SVGAGI (reference sequence). CDR3 protein: CAGTGGNYGYTF. The CDR3 coding sequence is TGTGCCGGTACCGGGGGCAACTATGGCTACACCTTC.

This rearrangement joins TRBV6-6 to TRBJ1-3; D ambiguous. Trimming pared 2 bases from V and 8 bases from J, leaving 7 bases between. There are 12 residues in the CDR3. Germline-derived CDR1 and CDR2 are MNHNY and SVGAGI (reference sequence). CDR3 region: CASSYGEDTIYF. The CDR3 DNA reads TGTGCCAGCAGTTACGGGGAAGACACCATATATTTT.

The chain has TRBV4-3 and TRBJ1-3; D is undetermined. Trimming pared 4 bases from V and 0 bases from J, leaving 16 bases between. Per germline, CDR1 LGHNA and CDR2 YSLEER. This CDR3 is 17 amino acids long. In nucleotides, the CDR3 is TGCGCCAGCAGCCTAACACCCCGGACCTCCTCTGGAAACACCATATATTTT. It yields the protein CASSLTPRTSSGNTIYF.

V gene TRBV29-1 combines with J gene TRBJ1-4; D unresolved. The length of the CDR3 is 11 residues. Trimming took 3 bases from V and 4 from J, leaving 3 bases between them. Germline CDR1 and CDR2: SQVTM and ANQGSEA. For the CDR3, the DNA is TGCAGCGTTGATTATAATGAAAAACTGTTTTTT. Translated: CSVDYNEKLFF.

V usage is TRBV5-6 and J usage is TRBJ1-1; 9 bases match TRBD1. J lost 4 bases, V lost 4 bases, and 5 bases had no gene match. Germline-derived CDR1 and CDR2 are SGHDT and YYEEEE. This CDR3 contains 14 residues. The CDR3 DNA sequence: TGTGCCAGCAGCCGGGACAGGGCCGGCACTGAAGCTTTCTTT. Its translation: CASSRDRAGTEAFF.

The V and J genes are TRBV2 and TRBJ1-4, with a tentative D call TRBD1 (6 bases). This CDR3 spans 14 amino acids. CDR1 is SNHLY, CDR2 FYNNEI, per germline. V lost 6 bases and J lost 3, with 11 bases in between. The CDR3 reads CASRQGRSNEKLFF. CDR3 in DNA: TGTGCCAGCAGGCAGGGGCGTTCTAATGAAAAACTGTTTTTT.

The rearrangement joins TRBV27 to TRBJ1-1, with D uncertain. V lost 6 bases to trimming and J lost 1 base, with 6 bases between them. CDR3 length: 12 residues. The germline V gene encodes CDR1 MNHEY and CDR2 SMNVEV (reference sequence). This CDR3 reads CASRVGNTEAFF. In nucleotides, the CDR3 is TGTGCCAGCAGGGTGGGGAACACTGAAGCTTTCTTT.

J is TRBJ2-1 and V is TRBV5-8; 9 positions match TRBD2. Germline V gene data show CDR1 as SGHTS and CDR2 as YDEGEE. V was pared by 4 bases and J by 6 bases, with 5 bases of the junction left unmatched. The CDR3 spans 14 residues. The CDR3 sequence: CASSTGLARNEQFF. For the CDR3, the DNA is TGTGCCAGCAGCACGGGACTAGCTCGCAATGAGCAGTTCTTC.

This clone was seen only a few times. The chain recombines TRBV30 with TRBJ1-3; unclear D gene. The germline gives CDR1 GTSNPN, CDR2 SVGIG (reference sequence). The CDR3 sequence is 14 residues long. Trimming left V 0 bases short and J 0 bases short, with 6 bases between. CDR3 protein: CAWSVGGSGNTIYF. The DNA of the CDR3 is TGTGCCTGGAGTGTAGGTGGCTCTGGAAACACCATATATTTT.

The chain combines TRBV24-1 with TRBJ2-2, with unresolved D. The CDR3 is 17 residues long. Trimming removed 3 bases from V and 0 bases from J, with 13 bases in between. Germline CDR1 KGHDR, CDR2 SFDVKD. The CDR3 sequence: CATSDGRASANTGELFF. Here the CDR3 DNA reads TGTGCCACCAGTGATGGCCGGGCCTCCGCGAACACCGGGGAGCTGTTTTTT.

This clone was observed a few times. The genes are TRBV3-1 (or the pseudogene TRBV3-2) and TRBJ1-2; 8 positions match TRBD1. V lost 0 bases, J lost 4 bases, and 4 bases stayed unmatched. The CDR3 has 15 amino acids. Germline V lookup: CDR1 LGHDT, CDR2 YNNKEL (reference sequence). The CDR3 DNA sequence: TGTGCCAGCAGCCAAGACGGACAGGGCCTCTATGGCTACACCTTC. Translating gives CASSQDGQGLYGYTF.

The chain recombines TRBV15 with TRBJ2-5; TRBD2 agrees at 10 bases. The CDR3 length is 16 residues. The V segment lost 3 bases and the J segment 0 bases; nucleotides outside the gene matches: 4. CDR1 and CDR2 (germline): LNHNV, YYDKDF (reference sequence). Here the CDR3 reads CATSRGGLAYQETQYF. In nucleotides, the CDR3 is TGTGCCACCAGCAGGGGGGGACTAGCGTACCAAGAGACCCAGTACTTC.

This chain connects TRBV4-2 to TRBJ2-5; D is perhaps TRBD1 (5 bases). The length of the CDR3 is 15 residues. V lost 3 bases and J 1 base, leaving 12 bases between the germline ends. The germline CDR1 and CDR2 sequences are LGHNA and YNFKEQ. CDR3 residues: CASSQQGNAQETQYF. CDR3 DNA: TGTGCCAGCAGCCAGCAGGGTAACGCCCAAGAGACCCAGTACTTC.

The V call is TRBV2, the J call TRBJ1-2; 7 nucleotides align to TRBD1. The CDR3 loop spans 18 amino acids. The germline V gene has CDR1 SNHLY and CDR2 FYNNEI. Losses at the gene ends were 6 bases for V and 0 bases for J; bases not matched to a gene: 16. The CDR3 reads CASSRGWDSSIANYGYTF. In DNA, the CDR3 is TGTGCCAGCAGCCGGGGCTGGGACAGCTCAATAGCTAACTATGGCTACACCTTC. Using reference TRBV2 and TRBJ1-2 for the parts outside the CDR3, the full variable domain is EPEVTQTPSHQVTQMGQEVILRCVPISNHLYFYWYRQILGQKVEFLVSFYNNEISEKSEIFDDQFSVERPDGSNFTLKIRSTKLEDSAMYFCASSRGWDSSIANYGYTFGSGTRLTVV.

V is TRBV14 and J is TRBJ2-1, with 10 bases that match TRBD2. The CDR3 covers 18 residues. Germline CDR1 and CDR2: SGHDN and FVKESK. The V gene end was trimmed by 1 base and the J gene end by 3 bases; junction bases not matched to a gene: 9. Written as DNA, the CDR3 is TGTGCCAGCAGCCAAGGGTGGGCTAGCGGGAGAAACTACAATGAGCAGTTCTTC. Translating it yields CASSQGWASGRNYNEQFF.

The rearrangement links TRBV6-2 or TRBV6-3 to TRBJ2-7, with TRBD2 matching over 10 bases. Germline-derived CDR1 and CDR2 are MNHEY and SVGEGT. Trimming took 4 bases from V and 6 from J; bases not matched to a gene: 6. The CDR3 sequence is 14 residues long. CDR3 sequence reads: CASSSTSGLIEQYF. The CDR3, as DNA: TGTGCCAGCAGTTCGACTAGCGGGTTGATCGAGCAGTACTTC.

This clone was recorded once. The chain is built from TRBV27 and TRBJ2-1; D possibly uses TRBD1 or TRBD2 (5 bases each). CDR1 MNHEY and CDR2 SMNVEV come from the germline V gene (reference sequence). The CDR3 runs 16 residues. The V gene lost 3 bases and the J gene lost 2 bases, with 14 bases spanning the gap. The CDR3 sequence is CASSLAPGTPYNEQFF. The CDR3 DNA follows: TGTGCCAGCAGTTTGGCTCCGGGGACCCCCTACAATGAGCAGTTCTTC.

The V gene is TRBV5-6, the J gene TRBJ2-5, with D tentatively TRBD1 or TRBD2 (5 bases each). Germline CDR1 SGHDT, CDR2 YYEEEE. The CDR3 has 14 amino acids. V lost 1 base to trimming and J lost 4 bases, with 11 bases between them. The CDR3 DNA is TGTGCCAGCAGCTTGAGGGCAGGGAGAGAGACCCAGTACTTC. Amino acid sequence: CASSLRAGRETQYF.

V and J are TRBV6-5 and TRBJ1-5; D gene ambiguous. Germline-derived CDR1 and CDR2 are MNHEY and SVGAGI. The CDR3 runs 13 residues. Trimming pared 4 bases from V and 4 bases from J, leaving 8 bases between. The CDR3 is CASSWQANQPQHF. The DNA of the CDR3 is TGTGCCAGCAGTTGGCAGGCTAATCAGCCCCAGCATTTT.

J is TRBJ2-7 and V is TRBV5-1, with 7 bases identical to TRBD2. V was clipped by 4 bases and J by 6 bases; unmatched bases: 16. Germline-derived CDR1 and CDR2 are SGHRS and YFSETQ. This CDR3 spans 16 amino acids. Written as DNA, the CDR3 is TGCGCCAGCAGCGCCAGATTGCGGGAGAAAGCCGGCGAGCAGTACTTC. This translates into CASSARLREKAGEQYF.